A selection of T cell receptor beta chains follows, all from one sample in a study of radiotherapy plus CTLA-4 blockade in lung cancer. Assay used: immunoSEQ multiplex PCR; TCRdb lists only in-frame clones, some missing. The table includes 55,000 to 80,000 clones, about 72% detected once. The specimen comprised peripheral blood, sampled from a patient treated with radiotherapy plus ipilimumab. All receptors come from a human donor with non-small cell lung cancer who had a complete response to radiotherapy plus ipilimumab. Each CDR3 is given with its conserved first and last residue. D genes are given only for firm matches. Not every row has a clone size; where given, it reads once, few, many or a size class.

v_gene	d_gene	abundance	j_gene	CDR3aa	CDR3nt
TRBV4-3	.	.	TRBJ2-3	CASSQDVRQGTDTQYF	TGCGCCAGCAGCCAAGACGTTCGGCAGGGTACAGATACGCAGTATTTT
TRBV18	.	.	TRBJ1-1	CASGGGGNTEAFF	TGTGCCAGTGGAGGCGGAGGGAACACTGAAGCTTTCTTT
TRBV5-1	TRBD2	.	TRBJ2-1	CASSSLAGAGNEQFF	TGCGCCAGCAGCTCATTAGCGGGGGCCGGGAATGAGCAGTTCTTC
TRBV11-2	TRBD1	.	TRBJ1-4	CASSHGTGNEKLFF	TGTGCCAGCAGCCACGGGACAGGGAATGAAAAACTGTTTTTT
TRBV18	TRBD1	.	TRBJ1-4	CASSPPGQGNEKLFF	TGTGCCAGCTCACCTCCGGGACAGGGAAATGAAAAACTGTTTTTT
TRBV25-1	TRBD1	.	TRBJ1-1	CAKSRLGTDIEAFF	TGTGCCAAGAGTCGACTAGGGACAGACATTGAAGCTTTCTTT
TRBV11-3	.	.	TRBJ2-5	CASTVDARAPEETQYF	TGTGCCAGCACCGTGGATGCTCGGGCCCCCGAAGAGACCCAGTACTTC
TRBV7-2	.	once	TRBJ1-2	CASSLMVGDYGYTF	TGTGCCAGCAGCTTAATGGTCGGGGACTATGGCTACACCTTC
TRBV5-1	.	.	TRBJ1-1	CASTPGAANTEAFF	TGCGCCAGCACCCCGGGGGCAGCCAACACTGAAGCTTTCTTT
TRBV9	TRBD1	.	TRBJ2-3	CASSVDTGAADTQYF	TGTGCCAGCAGCGTAGACACAGGGGCCGCAGATACGCAGTATTTT
TRBV7-8	.	.	TRBJ1-2	CASSLSTYEDGYTF	TGTGCCAGCAGCTTATCCACTTACGAGGATGGCTACACCTTC
TRBV19	.	.	TRBJ2-6	CASSSYGRSSGANVLTF	TGTGCCAGTAGTAGTTACGGGCGTAGCTCTGGGGCCAACGTCCTGACTTTC
TRBV30	.	.	TRBJ2-5	CAWSVPSGTQYF	TGTGCCTGGAGTGTACCCTCTGGAACCCAGTACTTC
TRBV11-2	.	once	TRBJ2-3	CASSLVEGRTDTQYF	TGTGCCAGCAGCTTAGTTGAGGGGCGCACAGATACGCAGTATTTT
TRBV6-5	.	.	TRBJ2-7	CASSLRHPTYEQYF	TGTGCCAGCAGTTTAAGACATCCCACCTACGAGCAGTACTTC
TRBV2	TRBD2	.	TRBJ2-1	CAALAGDLYEQFF	TGTGCCGCTCTAGCGGGAGATTTATATGAGCAGTTCTTC
TRBV5-6	TRBD2	.	TRBJ2-3	CATRGLAGTDTQYF	TGTGCCACCCGAGGACTAGCGGGTACAGATACGCAGTATTTT